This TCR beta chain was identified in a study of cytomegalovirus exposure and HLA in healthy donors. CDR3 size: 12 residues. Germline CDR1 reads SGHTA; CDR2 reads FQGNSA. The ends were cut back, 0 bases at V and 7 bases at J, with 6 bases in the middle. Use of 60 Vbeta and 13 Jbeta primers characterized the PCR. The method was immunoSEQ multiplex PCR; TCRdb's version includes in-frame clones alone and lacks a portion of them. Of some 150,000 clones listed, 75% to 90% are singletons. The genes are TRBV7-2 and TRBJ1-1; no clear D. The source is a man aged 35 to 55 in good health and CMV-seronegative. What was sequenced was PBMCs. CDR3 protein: CASSLAGYEAFF. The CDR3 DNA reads TGTGCCAGCAGCTTAGCCGGGTATGAAGCTTTCTTT.